The clone carrying this TCR beta chain was found a few times. The antigen remains unidentified. The data derive from a study of response to subunit inactivated influenza vaccine. Broader study findings: Few new T cells, the authors suggested, are recruited by each seasonal influenza vaccination.

One entry per CDR3 protein, called by TCRdb with MiXCR from the RT-PCR reads. There are 800,000 to 1,000,000 distinct CDR3 sequences in the sample; 21% occur only once, and 10% to 13% lies in the top ten. This receptor was taken from a man aged 45-60 years who received an inactivated influenza vaccine. Here the sequenced sample was PBMCs from blood, taken 4 to 6 days after vaccination.

This chain's CDR3 is CASSQLGDEQFF. The DNA of the CDR3 is TGTGCCAGCAGCCAATTAGGGGATGAGCAGTTCTTC. The chain joins TRBV7-3 to TRBJ2-1; TRBD1 might be the D (5 bases). Germline V gene data show CDR1 as SGHTA and CDR2 as FQGTGA. The V end lost 5 bases, the J end lost 8 bases, and 10 bases lay between the germline ends. The CDR3 spans 12 residues.